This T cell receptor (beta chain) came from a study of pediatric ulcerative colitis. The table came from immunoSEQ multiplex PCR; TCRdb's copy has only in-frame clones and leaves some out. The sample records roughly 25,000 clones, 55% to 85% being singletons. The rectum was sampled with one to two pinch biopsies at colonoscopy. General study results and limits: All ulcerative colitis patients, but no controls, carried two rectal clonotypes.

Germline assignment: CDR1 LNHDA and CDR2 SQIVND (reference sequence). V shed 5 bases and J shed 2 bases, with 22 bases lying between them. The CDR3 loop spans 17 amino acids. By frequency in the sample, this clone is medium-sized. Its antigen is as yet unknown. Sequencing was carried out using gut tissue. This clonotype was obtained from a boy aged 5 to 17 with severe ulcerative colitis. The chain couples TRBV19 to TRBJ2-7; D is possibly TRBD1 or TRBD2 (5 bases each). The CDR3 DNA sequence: TGTGCCAGTAGTCTCATAGTGGGAGTCGGGGACGCCTACGAGCAGTACTTC. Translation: CASSLIVGVGDAYEQYF.